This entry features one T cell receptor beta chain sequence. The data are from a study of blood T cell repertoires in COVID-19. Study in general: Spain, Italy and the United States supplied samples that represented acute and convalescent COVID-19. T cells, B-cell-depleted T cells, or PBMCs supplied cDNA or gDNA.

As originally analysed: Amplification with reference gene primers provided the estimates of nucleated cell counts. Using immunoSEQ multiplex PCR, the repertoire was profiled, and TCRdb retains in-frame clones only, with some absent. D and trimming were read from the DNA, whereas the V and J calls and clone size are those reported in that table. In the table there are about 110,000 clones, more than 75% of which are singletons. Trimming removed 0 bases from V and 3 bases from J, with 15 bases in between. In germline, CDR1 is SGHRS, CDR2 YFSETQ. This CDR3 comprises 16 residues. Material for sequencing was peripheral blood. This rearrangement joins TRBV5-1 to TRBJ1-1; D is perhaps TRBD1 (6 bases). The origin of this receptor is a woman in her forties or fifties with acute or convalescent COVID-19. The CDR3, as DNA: TGCGCCAGCAGCTTGGAATCCCACACAGGGTACACTGAAGCTTTCTTT. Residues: CASSLESHTGYTEAFF.